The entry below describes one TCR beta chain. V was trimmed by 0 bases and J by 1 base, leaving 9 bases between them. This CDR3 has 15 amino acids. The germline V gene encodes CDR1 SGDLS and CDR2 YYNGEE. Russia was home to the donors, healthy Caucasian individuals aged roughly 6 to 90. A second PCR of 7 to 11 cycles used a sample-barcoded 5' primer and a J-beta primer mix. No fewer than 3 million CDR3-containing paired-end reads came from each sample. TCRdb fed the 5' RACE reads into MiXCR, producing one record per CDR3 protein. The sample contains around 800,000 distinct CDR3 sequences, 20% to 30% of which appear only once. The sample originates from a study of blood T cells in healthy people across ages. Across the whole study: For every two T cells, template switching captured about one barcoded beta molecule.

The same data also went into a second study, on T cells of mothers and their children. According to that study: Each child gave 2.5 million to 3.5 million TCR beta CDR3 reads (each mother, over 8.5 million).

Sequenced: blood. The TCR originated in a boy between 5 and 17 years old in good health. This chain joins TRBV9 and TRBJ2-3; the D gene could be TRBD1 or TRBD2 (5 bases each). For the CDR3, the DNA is TGTGCCAGCAGCGTAGTGGGGGTGCGCACAGATACGCAGTATTTT. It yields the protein CASSVVGVRTDTQYF.